The 2 T cell receptor beta chains presented below share a single source sample, sequenced in a study of blood T cells in healthy people across ages. The use of a sample-barcoded 5' primer and a J-beta primer mix characterized a second PCR of roughly 7 to 11 cycles. TCRdb ran MiXCR on the 5' RACE reads and lists one entry per CDR3 protein. The repertoire holds approximately 1,000,000 distinct CDR3 sequences, with around two fifths as singletons. The sample comprised blood. These receptors all come from a man between 18 and 29 years old in good health.

In DNA form, the CDR3 reads TGTGCCAGCAGTGGGACAGGGGGCCATTCGGCGGACACCGGGGAGCTGTTTTTT. This encodes CASSGTGGHSADTGELFF. The V and J genes are TRBV12-3 or TRBV12-4 and TRBJ2-2; TRBD1 matches 12 bases. CDR3 length: 18 residues. V gave up 5 bases and J gave up 3 bases; unmatched junction bases: 10.

CDR3 DNA sequence: TGCAGCGTTGGTAAGCCCCTAGAAAACACTGAAGCTTTCTTT. It specifies CSVGKPLENTEAFF. V usage is TRBV29-1 and J usage is TRBJ1-1; D call uncertain. Germline V lookup: CDR1 SQVTM, CDR2 ANQGSEA. V was shortened by 4 bases and J by 2 bases, with 14 bases between the two germline ends. The CDR3 is 14 amino acids.